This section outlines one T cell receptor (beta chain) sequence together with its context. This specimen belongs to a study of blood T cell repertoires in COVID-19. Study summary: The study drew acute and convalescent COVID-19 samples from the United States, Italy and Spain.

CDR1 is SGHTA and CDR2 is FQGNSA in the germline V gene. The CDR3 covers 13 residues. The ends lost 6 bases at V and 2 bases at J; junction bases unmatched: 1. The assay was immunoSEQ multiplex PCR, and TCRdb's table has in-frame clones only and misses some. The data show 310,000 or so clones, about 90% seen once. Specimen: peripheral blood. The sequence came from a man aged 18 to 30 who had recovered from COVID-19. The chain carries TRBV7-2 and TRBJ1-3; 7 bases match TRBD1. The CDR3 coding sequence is TGTGCCAGCAGTGGACAGGCTGGAAACACCATATATTTT. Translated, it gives CASSGQAGNTIYF.